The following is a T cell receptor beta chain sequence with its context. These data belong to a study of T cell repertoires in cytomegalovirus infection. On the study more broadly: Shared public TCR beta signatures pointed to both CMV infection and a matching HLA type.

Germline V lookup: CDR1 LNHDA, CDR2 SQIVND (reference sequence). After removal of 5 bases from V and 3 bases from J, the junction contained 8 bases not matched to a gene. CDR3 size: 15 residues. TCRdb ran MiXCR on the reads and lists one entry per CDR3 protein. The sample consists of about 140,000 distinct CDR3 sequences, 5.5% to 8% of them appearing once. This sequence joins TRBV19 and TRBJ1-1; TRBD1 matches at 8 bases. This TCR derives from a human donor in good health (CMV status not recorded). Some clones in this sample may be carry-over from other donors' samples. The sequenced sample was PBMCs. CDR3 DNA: TGTGCCAGTAGTCAACAGGGGGAGACCGACACTGAAGCTTTCTTT. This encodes CASSQQGETDTEAFF.